The clone carrying this T cell receptor (beta chain) was recorded at least ten times. These data belong to a study of spatial heterogeneity in lung cancer. Study at large: The average count in raw reads for each unique TCR and UMI combination exceeded 9.5 appearances.

Time point indicated: sample taken at primary tumor resection. Samples came from approximately 65 TRACERx patients with untreated early-stage lung cancer. Unsorted whole RNA from tumor, nontumor lung or frozen PBMC underwent sequencing. TCRdb fed the 5' RACE reads into MiXCR, producing one record per CDR3 protein. The sample lists tens of thousands of distinct CDR3 sequences; around 7.8% were seen once. The CDR3 covers 14 residues. Trimming removed 4 bases at V and 4 bases at J, with 10 bases between. The germline V gene encodes CDR1 KGHDR and CDR2 SFDVKD. This sequence was found in a male donor with early-stage non-small cell lung cancer. The sample consisted of PBMCs, taken at surgery. This sequence joins TRBV24-1 and TRBJ1-5; D remains ambiguous. The CDR3 loop reads CATSEPPSNQPQHF. The CDR3 DNA sequence: TGTGCCACCAGTGAGCCCCCGAGTAATCAGCCCCAGCATTTT.